Shown below are 11 T cell receptor beta chains from a single sample sequenced in a study of T cell responses to AZD1222 COVID-19 vaccine. Method: immunoSEQ multiplex PCR; TCRdb's copy keeps in-frame clones and lacks some. The sample lists some 160,000 clones, just under 95% occurring once. Specimen: peripheral blood, collected on day 0 of AZD1222 vaccination. These receptors all come from an adult in good health.

The chain carries TRBV30 and TRBJ1-3; unclear D gene. The CDR3 sequence is 12 residues long. V was shortened by 0 bases and J by 4 bases, with 4 bases between the two germline ends. CDR1 and CDR2 from the germline V gene are GTSNPN and SVGIG (reference sequence). DNA for the CDR3: TGTGCCTGGAGTGTAAAGGGAAACACCATATATTTT. It specifies CAWSVKGNTIYF. Full variable domain (missing parts from reference TRBV30 and TRBJ1-3): SQTIHQWPATLVQPVGSPLSLECTVEGTSNPNLYWYRQAAGRGLQLLFYSVGIGQISSEVPQNLSASRPQDRQFILSSKKLLLSDSGFYLCAWSVKGNTIYFGEGSWLTVV.

The chain joins TRBV5-1 to TRBJ2-7, with D perhaps TRBD1 (6 bases). Germline loops: CDR1 SGHRS, CDR2 YFSETQ. The CDR3 consists of 13 residues. V was trimmed by 2 bases and J by 5 bases, leaving 11 bases between them. CDR3 sequence reads: CASSLAGVHEQYF. CDR3 nucleotides: TGCGCCAGCAGCTTAGCAGGGGTCCACGAGCAGTACTTC.

The sample holds one count of this clone. CDR3 in amino acids: CATSRESQPQHF. CDR3 DNA: TGTGCCACCAGCAGAGAGTCGCAGCCCCAGCATTTT. The chain carries TRBV15 and TRBJ1-5; D uncertain. The CDR3 is 12 residues long. Trimming cost V 0 bases and J 7 bases, with 4 bases left between them. The germline V gene encodes CDR1 LNHNV and CDR2 YYDKDF (reference sequence).

This clone was picked up one time. The chain uses TRBV7-8 and TRBJ2-3; no definite D call. V was shortened by 4 bases and J by 2 bases, with 13 bases between the two germline ends. Germline V gives CDR1 SGHVS, CDR2 FQNEAQ. The CDR3 is made up of 15 amino acids. For the CDR3, the DNA is TGTGCCAGCAGCTCACTGGGCGGCCTCACAGATACGCAGTATTTT. It encodes CASSSLGGLTDTQYF.

V and J are TRBV11-3 and TRBJ1-1; D remains ambiguous. CDR1 is SGHNT, CDR2 YENEEA, per germline. V lost 0 bases and J lost 11, with 13 bases in between. This CDR3 contains 13 residues. The CDR3 nucleotides are TGTGCCAGCAGCTTAGAAGACGGGGTGGCGGCTTTCTTT. Its protein product is CASSLEDGVAAFF. The entire variable domain, with the rest obtained from reference TRBV11-3 and TRBJ1-1, is as follows: EAGVVQSPRYKIIEKKQPVAFWCNPISGHNTLYWYLQNLGQGPELLIRYENEEAVDDSQLPKDRFSAERLKGVDSTLKIQPAELGDSAVYLCASSLEDGVAAFFGQGTRLTVV.

The gene calls are TRBV24-1 and TRBJ2-2, with TRBD1 matching over 10 bases. The germline gives CDR1 KGHDR, CDR2 SFDVKD. V was pared by 3 bases and J by 5 bases, with 5 bases of the junction left unmatched. The CDR3 runs to 16 residues. CDR3 protein: CATSDAGTGETGELFF. DNA for the CDR3: TGTGCCACCAGTGATGCCGGGACAGGGGAGACCGGGGAGCTGTTTTTT.

The chain links TRBV7-2 to TRBJ2-7; 9 nucleotides line up with TRBD2. CDR1 and CDR2 from the germline V gene are SGHTA and FQGNSA. Unmatched junction bases numbered 10, after V lost 1 base and J lost 6 bases. CDR3 length equals 16 residues. The CDR3 reads CASSLGSGLAYSEQYF. The CDR3 bases are TGTGCCAGCAGCTTAGGATCGGGACTAGCTTATAGCGAGCAGTACTTC.

The chain carries TRBV3-1 (or the pseudogene TRBV3-2) and TRBJ2-3; 7 nucleotides match TRBD1. Per germline, CDR1 LGHDT and CDR2 YNNKEL (reference sequence). V shed 4 bases and J 3 bases; nucleotides not matched to a gene: 13. The CDR3 spans 17 residues. The CDR3 DNA follows: TGTGCCAGCAGCCGACACCGAAGACAGGGTCTAACAGATACGCAGTATTTT. Its translation: CASSRHRRQGLTDTQYF.

In the case of this clone: Other DNA variants within this sample encode the same CDR3. The V gene is TRBV18, the J gene TRBJ1-5; TRBD1 is a possible D gene (5 bases). CDR3 length equals 13 residues. Per germline, CDR1 KGHSH and CDR2 LQKENI. V gave up 2 bases and J gave up 5 bases, with 7 bases separating them. In DNA form, the CDR3 reads TGTGCCAGCTCACCATTGGGGGATCAGCCCCAGCATTTT. Its translation: CASSPLGDQPQHF. The whole variable domain, remainder taken from reference TRBV18 and TRBJ1-5, is NAGVMQNPRHLVRRRGQEARLRCSPMKGHSHVYWYRQLPEEGLKFMVYLQKENIIDESGMPKERFSAEFPKEGPSILRIQQVVRGDSAAYFCASSPLGDQPQHFGDGTRLSIL.

This CDR3 is CASSFGQTGELFF. The DNA for the CDR3 is TGTGCCAGTAGTTTTGGACAAACCGGGGAGCTGTTTTTT. J is TRBJ2-2 and V is TRBV19, with D perhaps matching TRBD1 (5 bases). V was shortened by 5 bases and J by 5 bases, with 9 bases between the two germline ends. CDR3 length: 13 residues. The germline gives CDR1 LNHDA, CDR2 SQIVND (reference sequence).

The gene calls are TRBV2 and TRBJ2-5; D is possibly TRBD2 (5 bases). Germline V gene data show CDR1 as SNHLY and CDR2 as FYNNEI. CDR3 length: 12 residues. V was pared by 6 bases and J by 2 bases, with 7 bases between. Here the CDR3 DNA reads TGTGCCAGCAGCCAGCGGCAAGAGACCCAGTACTTC. Translating it yields CASSQRQETQYF. Using reference TRBV2 and TRBJ2-5 for the parts outside the CDR3, the full variable domain is EPEVTQTPSHQVTQMGQEVILRCVPISNHLYFYWYRQILGQKVEFLVSFYNNEISEKSEIFDDQFSVERPDGSNFTLKIRSTKLEDSAMYFCASSQRQETQYFGPGTRLLVL.